This TCR beta chain was identified during a study of blood T cell repertoires in COVID-19. On the study more broadly: The analysed material was cDNA or gDNA that came from T cells, B-cell-depleted T cells, or PBMCs.

Original handling: For nucleated cells, counts were estimated from reference gene primer amplification. This table comes from immunoSEQ multiplex PCR, and its TCRdb copy is limited to in-frame clones, with some not included. The V and J calls and clone size are taken from that table; D and trimming were inferred from the DNA. The sample records around 81,000 clones, about 85% being singletons. The CDR3 runs to 16 residues. The V and J ends lost 4 bases and 6 bases respectively, with 19 bases between them. Germline assignment: CDR1 MNHNS and CDR2 SASEGT. This chain links TRBV6-1 with TRBJ2-1, with D perhaps TRBD1 (6 bases). The receptor was isolated from a man between 50 and 59 years old with acute or convalescent COVID-19. Specimen: peripheral blood. The CDR3 loop is CASSAVFGGSSNEQFF. The CDR3 DNA sequence: TGTGCCAGCAGTGCGGTATTTGGGGGCTCGAGCAATGAGCAGTTCTTC.